The rows below give T cell receptor beta chains drawn from one sample of a study of blood T cell repertoires in COVID-19. Using immunoSEQ multiplex PCR, the repertoire was profiled, and TCRdb retains in-frame clones only, with some absent. The repertoire holds about 200,000 clones, with around nine tenths as singletons. Sample: peripheral blood. The source is a woman in her thirties or forties with acute or convalescent COVID-19. The CDR3 runs from the conserved cysteine through the conserved F or W. A D gene is named only where the DNA matches it firmly. The size of a clone is reported for some rows only, either as once, few or many, or as a class for expanded clones.

clone_size	j_call	d_call	cdr3_length	v_call	cdr3_aa	cdr3_nt
NA	TRBJ2-2	TRBD1	14	TRBV10-2	CASNTQGWTGELFF	TGCGCCAGCAATACACAGGGGTGGACCGGGGAGCTGTTTTTT
NA	TRBJ1-4	NA	14	TRBV5-1	CASSLGGNNEKLFF	TGCGCCAGCAGCTTGGGAGGGAATAATGAAAAACTGTTTTTT
NA	TRBJ1-5	NA	12	TRBV20-1	CSASKRDRPQHF	TGCAGTGCTAGTAAAAGAGATCGGCCCCAGCATTTT
NA	TRBJ2-3	NA	15	TRBV9	CASSVDRQAWDTQYF	TGTGCCAGCAGCGTTGACCGACAGGCATGGGATACGCAGTATTTT
NA	TRBJ1-2	NA	16	TRBV3-1/TRBV3-2	CASSRGRDSANYGYTF	TGTGCCAGCAGTCGAGGACGGGACTCAGCTAACTATGGCTACACCTTC
NA	TRBJ1-5	NA	15	TRBV27	CASSLWANSNQPQHF	TGTGCCAGCAGTTTATGGGCCAATAGCAATCAGCCCCAGCATTTT
NA	TRBJ1-2	NA	15	TRBV2	CASSEALEGAYGYTF	TGTGCCAGCAGTGAAGCCCTAGAGGGCGCCTATGGCTACACCTTC
NA	TRBJ1-5	TRBD1	16	TRBV4-1	CASSLRGTDSNQPQHF	TGCGCCAGCAGCCTGAGAGGGACAGATAGCAATCAGCCCCAGCATTTT
NA	TRBJ1-1	NA	14	TRBV2	CASTGQSANTEAFF	TGTGCCAGCACCGGACAGTCCGCGAACACTGAAGCTTTCTTT
NA	TRBJ2-3	TRBD1	15	TRBV5-1	CASSLPGQGADTQYF	TGCGCCAGCAGCTTGCCGGGACAGGGGGCAGATACGCAGTATTTT
NA	TRBJ1-2	TRBD1	14	TRBV30	CAWSVNRGNYGYTF	TGTGCCTGGAGTGTAAACAGGGGTAACTATGGCTACACCTTC
few	TRBJ1-1	TRBD1	14	TRBV6-5	CAGHSGQVNTEAFF	TGTGCCGGTCATTCGGGACAGGTGAACACTGAAGCTTTCTTT
NA	TRBJ2-1	NA	15	TRBV2	CASSYDLGLYNEQFF	TGTGCCAGCAGTTACGACTTGGGTCTTTACAATGAGCAGTTCTTC
NA	TRBJ1-2	TRBD1	14	TRBV5-8	CASSLLRGDYGYTF	TGTGCCAGCAGCTTGCTCAGGGGGGACTATGGCTACACCTTC
NA	TRBJ1-5	TRBD1	14	TRBV12-5	CASTAVTGDQPQHF	TGTGCTAGTACGGCGGTGACAGGGGATCAGCCCCAGCATTTT
NA	TRBJ2-1	TRBD1	17	TRBV9	CASSVTLDRVGHNEQFF	TGTGCCAGCAGCGTAACTTTAGACAGGGTGGGGCACAATGAGCAGTTCTTC
NA	TRBJ1-2	TRBD1	15	TRBV2	CATELFQGAVRGYTF	TGTGCCACGGAGCTATTTCAGGGGGCAGTAAGGGGCTACACCTTC
NA	TRBJ2-1	NA	14	TRBV6-1	CASSEWAGINEQFF	TGTGCCAGCAGTGAATGGGCAGGTATCAATGAGCAGTTCTTC
NA	TRBJ1-3	TRBD1	16	TRBV9	CASSVVSGGPGNTIYF	TGTGCCAGCAGCGTAGTATCAGGGGGCCCTGGAAACACCATATATTTT
NA	TRBJ1-1	TRBD1	15	TRBV7-3	CASSLMGQGATEAFF	TGTGCCAGCAGCTTAATGGGACAGGGGGCTACTGAAGCTTTCTTT
NA	TRBJ1-6	NA	15	TRBV4-1	CASSQVTIQNSPLHF	TGCGCCAGCAGCCAAGTTACAATACAGAATTCACCCCTCCACTTT
NA	TRBJ1-4	NA	15	TRBV14	CASSQPTGRGEKLFF	TGTGCCAGCAGCCAACCAACAGGGAGAGGCGAAAAACTGTTTTTT
NA	TRBJ1-1	NA	13	TRBV5-1	CASSFQGNTEAFF	TGCGCCAGCAGCTTTCAGGGGAACACTGAAGCTTTCTTT
NA	TRBJ1-2	NA	14	TRBV28	CASSLAQQSYGYTF	TGTGCCAGCAGTTTAGCCCAACAAAGCTATGGCTACACCTTC
NA	TRBJ1-1	NA	15	TRBV6-5	CASSYSSQVNTEAFF	TGTGCCAGCAGTTACTCTTCTCAGGTGAACACTGAAGCTTTCTTT
NA	TRBJ1-2	NA	15	TRBV6-6	CASSYSSGAMDGYTF	TGTGCCAGCAGTTACTCGTCAGGGGCAATGGATGGCTACACCTTC
NA	TRBJ1-4	TRBD1	18	TRBV18	CASSPQATGAPTNEKLFF	TGTGCCAGCTCACCCCAGGCTACAGGGGCTCCAACTAATGAAAAACTGTTTTTT
NA	TRBJ2-2	NA	13	TRBV25-1	CASSATNTGELFF	TGTGCCAGCAGTGCAACTAACACCGGGGAGCTGTTTTTT
NA	TRBJ1-2	NA	11	TRBV20-1	CSAGTPYGYTF	TGCAGTGCGGGGACACCGTATGGCTACACCTTC
NA	TRBJ1-1	TRBD1	15	TRBV5-1	CASSPRGQLNTEAFF	TGCGCCAGCAGCCCGAGGGGACAGTTGAACACTGAAGCTTTCTTT
NA	TRBJ2-3	NA	16	TRBV12-5	CASGLGLGSGADTQYF	TGTGCTAGTGGTTTGGGACTAGGCTCCGGGGCAGATACGCAGTATTTT
few	TRBJ2-1	TRBD2	19	TRBV7-9	CASSLPGLAGSSSYNEQFF	TGTGCCAGCAGCCTACCCGGACTAGCGGGTTCCAGCTCCTACAATGAGCAGTTCTTC
few	TRBJ2-1	TRBD2	16	TRBV20-1	CSASKGLDSSYNEQFF	TGCAGTGCTAGTAAGGGACTAGACAGCTCCTACAATGAGCAGTTCTTC
NA	TRBJ1-2	NA	14	TRBV3-1/TRBV3-2	CASSQGGANYGYTF	TGTGCCAGCAGCCAAGGGGGAGCGAACTATGGCTACACCTTC
NA	TRBJ2-3	TRBD1	15	TRBV4-1	CASSQETGKTDTQYF	TGCGCCAGCAGCCAAGAGACAGGGAAGACAGATACGCAGTATTTT
NA	TRBJ1-5	NA	12	TRBV6-5	CASKTDWQPQHF	TGTGCCAGCAAGACAGATTGGCAGCCCCAGCATTTT
NA	TRBJ1-5	TRBD1	19	TRBV18	CASSPPRDRGLEGNQPQHF	TGTGCCAGCTCACCACCCCGGGACAGGGGTCTAGAGGGCAATCAGCCCCAGCATTTT
NA	TRBJ1-1	TRBD1	14	TRBV6-5	CASRRTGVNTEAFF	TGTGCCAGCAGAAGGACAGGAGTGAACACTGAAGCTTTCTTT
NA	TRBJ1-5	TRBD1	16	TRBV12-5	CASGPGAGQGDQPQHF	TGTGCTAGTGGTCCGGGGGCGGGACAGGGGGATCAGCCCCAGCATTTT